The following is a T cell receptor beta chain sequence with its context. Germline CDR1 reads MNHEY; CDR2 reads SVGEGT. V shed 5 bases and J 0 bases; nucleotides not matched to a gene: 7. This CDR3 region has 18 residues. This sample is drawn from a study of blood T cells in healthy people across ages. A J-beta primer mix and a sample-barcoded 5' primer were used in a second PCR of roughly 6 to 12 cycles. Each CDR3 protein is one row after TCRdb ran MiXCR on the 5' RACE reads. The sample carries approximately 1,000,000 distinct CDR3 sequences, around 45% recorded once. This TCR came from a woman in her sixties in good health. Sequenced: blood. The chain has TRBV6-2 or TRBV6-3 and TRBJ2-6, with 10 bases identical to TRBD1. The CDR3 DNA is TGTGCCAGCAGTAAGCGGGACAGGGGCCGCTCTGGGGCCAACGTCCTGACTTTC. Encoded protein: CASSKRDRGRSGANVLTF.